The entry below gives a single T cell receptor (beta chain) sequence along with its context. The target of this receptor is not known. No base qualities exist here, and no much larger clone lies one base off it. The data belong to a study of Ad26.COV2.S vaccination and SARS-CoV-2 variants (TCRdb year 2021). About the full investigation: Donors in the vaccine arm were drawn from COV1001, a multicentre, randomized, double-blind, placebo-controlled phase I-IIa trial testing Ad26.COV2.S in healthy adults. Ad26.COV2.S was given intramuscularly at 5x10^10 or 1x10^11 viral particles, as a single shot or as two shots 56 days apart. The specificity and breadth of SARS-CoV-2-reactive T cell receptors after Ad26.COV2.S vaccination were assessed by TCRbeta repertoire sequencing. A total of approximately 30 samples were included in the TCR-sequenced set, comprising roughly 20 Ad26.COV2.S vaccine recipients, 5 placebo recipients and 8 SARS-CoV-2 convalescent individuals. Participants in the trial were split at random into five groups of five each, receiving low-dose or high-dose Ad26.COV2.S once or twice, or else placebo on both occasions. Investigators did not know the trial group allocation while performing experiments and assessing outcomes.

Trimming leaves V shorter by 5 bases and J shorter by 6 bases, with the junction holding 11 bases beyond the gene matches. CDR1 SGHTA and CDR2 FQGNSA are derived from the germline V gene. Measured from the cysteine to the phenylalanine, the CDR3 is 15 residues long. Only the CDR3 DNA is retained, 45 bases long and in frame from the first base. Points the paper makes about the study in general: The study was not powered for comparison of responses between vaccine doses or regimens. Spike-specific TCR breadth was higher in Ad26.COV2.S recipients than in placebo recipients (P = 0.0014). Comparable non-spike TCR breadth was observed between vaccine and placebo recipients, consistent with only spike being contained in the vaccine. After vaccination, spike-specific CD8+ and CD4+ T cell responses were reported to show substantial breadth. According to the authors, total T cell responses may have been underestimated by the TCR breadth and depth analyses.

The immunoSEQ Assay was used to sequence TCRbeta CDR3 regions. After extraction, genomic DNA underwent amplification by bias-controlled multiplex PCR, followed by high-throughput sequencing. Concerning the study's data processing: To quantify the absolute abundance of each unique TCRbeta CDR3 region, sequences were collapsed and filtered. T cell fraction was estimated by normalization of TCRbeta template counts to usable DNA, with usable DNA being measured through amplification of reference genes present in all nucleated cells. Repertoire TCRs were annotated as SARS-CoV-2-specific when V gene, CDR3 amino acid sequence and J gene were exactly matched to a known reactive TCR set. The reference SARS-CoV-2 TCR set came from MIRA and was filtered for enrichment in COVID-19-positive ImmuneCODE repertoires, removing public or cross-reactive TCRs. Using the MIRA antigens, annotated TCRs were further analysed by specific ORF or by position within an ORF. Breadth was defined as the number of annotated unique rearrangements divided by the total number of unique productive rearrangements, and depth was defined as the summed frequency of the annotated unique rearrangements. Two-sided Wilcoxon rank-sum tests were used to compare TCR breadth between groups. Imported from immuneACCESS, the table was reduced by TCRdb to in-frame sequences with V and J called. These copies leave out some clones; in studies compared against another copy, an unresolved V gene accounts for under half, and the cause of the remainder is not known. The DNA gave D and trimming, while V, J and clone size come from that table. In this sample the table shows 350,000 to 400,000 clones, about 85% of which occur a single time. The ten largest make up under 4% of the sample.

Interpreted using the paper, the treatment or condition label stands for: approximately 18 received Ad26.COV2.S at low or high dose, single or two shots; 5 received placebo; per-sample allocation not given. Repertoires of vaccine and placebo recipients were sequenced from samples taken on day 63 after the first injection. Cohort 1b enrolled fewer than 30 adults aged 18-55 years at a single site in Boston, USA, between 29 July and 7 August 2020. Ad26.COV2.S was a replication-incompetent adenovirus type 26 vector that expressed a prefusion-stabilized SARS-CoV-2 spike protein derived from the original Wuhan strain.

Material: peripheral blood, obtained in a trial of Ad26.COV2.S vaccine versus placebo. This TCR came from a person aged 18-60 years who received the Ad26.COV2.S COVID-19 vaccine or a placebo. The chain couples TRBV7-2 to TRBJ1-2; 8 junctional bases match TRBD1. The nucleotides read TGTGCCAGCAGCCCCACAGGGGGACAAATAAATGGCTACACCTTC. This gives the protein CASSPTGGQINGYTF.